These 22 T cell receptor beta chains were sequenced from one sample in a study of lymphopenia after photon versus proton radiotherapy. Some clones are missing from TCRdb's copy, which holds only in-frame ones; the method was immunoSEQ multiplex PCR. The repertoire includes about 34,000 clones, around 82% of them detected once, and about 15% sits in the top ten. Sequenced here: peripheral blood, sampled from a patient treated with proton-based radiotherapy. All receptors come from a woman aged 70-85 years with pancreatic cancer.

The CDR3 sequence: CAWSVRGWNNYGYTF. The CDR3, as DNA: TGTGCCTGGAGTGTACGAGGGTGGAACAACTATGGCTACACCTTC. This chain links TRBV30 with TRBJ1-2; D uncertain. Germline loops: CDR1 GTSNPN, CDR2 SVGIG (reference sequence). The CDR3 runs 15 residues. Trimming removed 0 bases at V and 2 bases at J, with 13 bases between.

The chain uses TRBV5-6 and TRBJ1-1; D is unclear. The CDR3 has 12 residues. Trimming left V 4 bases short and J 2 bases short, with 6 bases between. CDR1 is SGHDT, CDR2 YYEEEE, per germline. The CDR3 sequence: CASSIYNTEAFF. The CDR3 DNA is TGTGCCAGCAGCATTTATAACACTGAAGCTTTCTTT.

This chain links TRBV27 with TRBJ2-4; D not resolved. CDR1 is MNHEY and CDR2 is SMNVEV in the germline V gene (reference sequence). This CDR3 has 17 residues. Trimming took off 2 bases at V and 0 bases at J, with 14 bases between the two ends. The CDR3 here is CASSLRIDGLAKNIQYF. The CDR3 bases are TGTGCCAGCAGTTTAAGGATCGACGGTTTAGCCAAAAACATTCAGTACTTC.

The chain employs TRBV5-1 and TRBJ1-4; D is undetermined. The germline gives CDR1 SGHRS, CDR2 YFSETQ. Trimming cost V 5 bases and J 5 bases, with 19 bases left between them. CDR3 length: 16 amino acids. CDR3: CASRPNIGVQNEKLFF. The CDR3 nucleotides are TGCGCCAGCAGACCTAATATCGGGGTTCAAAATGAAAAACTGTTTTTT.

The gene calls are TRBV15 and TRBJ2-3; 7 positions match TRBD2. CDR3 length equals 17 residues. Germline V gives CDR1 LNHNV, CDR2 YYDKDF (reference sequence). Trimming took 0 bases from V and 2 from J; bases not matched to a gene: 8. CDR3 sequence (DNA): TGTGCCACCAGCAGAGATTCGACTAGCCGATACACAGATACGCAGTATTTT. Protein product: CATSRDSTSRYTDTQYF.

The gene calls are TRBV30 and TRBJ1-1; D is ambiguous. The CDR3 sequence is 13 residues long. Trimming stripped 0 bases from V and 6 bases from J, with 11 bases between. Germline CDR1 and CDR2: GTSNPN and SVGIG (reference sequence). CDR3 sequence (DNA): TGTGCCTGGAGTGTACCCGTCAGGTCTGAAGCTTTCTTT. Translated, it gives CAWSVPVRSEAFF. The whole variable domain, remainder taken from reference TRBV30 and TRBJ1-1, is SQTIHQWPATLVQPVGSPLSLECTVEGTSNPNLYWYRQAAGRGLQLLFYSVGIGQISSEVPQNLSASRPQDRQFILSSKKLLLSDSGFYLCAWSVPVRSEAFFGQGTRLTVV.

The rearrangement joins TRBV28 to TRBJ1-5, with D unresolved. The germline gives CDR1 MDHEN, CDR2 SYDVKM. V was trimmed by 5 bases and J by 6 bases, leaving 14 bases between them. The length of the CDR3 is 14 residues. CDR3 in DNA: TGTGCCAGCAGTGAGGAATGGGCCTCTCAGCCCCAGCATTTT. Translated: CASSEEWASQPQHF.

The chain's CDR3 is CASSLGLAGSDTQYF. The CDR3 nucleotides read TGCGCCAGCAGCTTGGGGTTAGCGGGCTCAGATACGCAGTATTTT. The V gene is TRBV5-1, the J gene TRBJ2-3; 7 nucleotides match TRBD2. V lost 0 bases and J lost 4; bases outside the gene matches: 5. CDR1 and CDR2 (germline): SGHRS, YFSETQ. CDR3 length: 15 residues. Based on the CDR3 plus reference TRBV5-1 and TRBJ2-3, the full variable domain is KAGVTQTPRYLIKTRGQQVTLSCSPISGHRSVSWYQQTPGQGLQFLFEYFSETQRNKGNFPGRFSGRQFSNSRSEMNVSTLELGDSALYLCASSLGLAGSDTQYFGPGTRLTVL.

This chain uses TRBV28 with TRBJ2-3, with D maybe TRBD2 (5 bases). Germline lookup yields CDR1 MDHEN and CDR2 SYDVKM. The CDR3 covers 15 residues. Trimming removed 3 bases at V and 3 bases at J, with 13 bases between. The CDR3, as DNA: TGTGCCAGCAGTTTCGCCAGAGGGTGGACAGATACGCAGTATTTT. Its translation: CASSFARGWTDTQYF.

This chain connects TRBV7-2 to TRBJ1-2, with a possible D match to TRBD1 (5 bases). Germline V gene lookup returns CDR1 SGHTA and CDR2 FQGNSA. Trimming pared 5 bases from V and 2 bases from J, leaving 12 bases between. The CDR3 is 14 residues long. The CDR3 loop reads CASSPATGNYGYTF. The CDR3 DNA sequence: TGTGCCAGCAGCCCGGCCACAGGCAACTATGGCTACACCTTC. Using reference TRBV7-2 and TRBJ1-2 for the parts outside the CDR3, the full variable domain is GAGVSQSPSNKVTEKGKDVELRCDPISGHTALYWYRQSLGQGLEFLIYFQGNSAPDKSGLPSDRFSAERTGGSVSTLTIQRTQQEDSAVYLCASSPATGNYGYTFGSGTRLTVV.

The table lists this clone with a few counts. The V call is TRBV10-3, the J call TRBJ1-2; D is unresolved. Germline loops: CDR1 ENHRY, CDR2 SYGVKD. V shed 4 bases and J shed 0 bases, with 9 bases lying between them. This CDR3 has 14 amino acids. CDR3 amino acids: CAISVYGANYGYTF. CDR3 nucleotides: TGTGCCATCAGTGTGTATGGTGCTAACTATGGCTACACCTTC.

The rearrangement uses TRBV29-1 and TRBJ1-5; 8 bases align to TRBD1. V lost 6 bases, J lost 2 bases, and 3 bases stayed unmatched. CDR1 and CDR2 (germline): SQVTM, ANQGSEA. The CDR3 is 13 amino acids. CDR3 loop: CSVGQVGNQPQHF. For the CDR3, the DNA is TGCAGCGTGGGACAGGTTGGCAATCAGCCCCAGCATTTT.

This chain links TRBV6-1 with TRBJ2-3; D gene ambiguous. Germline V gene lookup returns CDR1 MNHNS and CDR2 SASEGT. This CDR3 region has 16 residues. With 1 base removed from V and 7 bases from J, the gap between germline ends came to 18 bases. This CDR3 is CASSEGVTPTLYTQYF. The CDR3 DNA reads as TGTGCCAGCAGTGAAGGGGTCACCCCGACTCTCTATACGCAGTATTTT.

This clone has only a few counts. DNA for the CDR3: TGTGCCAGCAGCTCCCCGACTAGCGGGCGCTACAATGAGCAGTTCTTC. This sequence encodes CASSSPTSGRYNEQFF. The chain joins TRBV11-3 to TRBJ2-1; TRBD2 aligns across 10 bases. In germline, CDR1 is SGHNT, CDR2 YENEEA. V lost 4 bases and J lost 3; bases outside the gene matches: 6. The CDR3 has 16 amino acids.

V usage is TRBV6-6 and J usage is TRBJ1-2; D remains unclear. The V and J ends lost 7 bases and 4 bases respectively, with 13 bases between them. Germline CDR1 MNHNY, CDR2 SVGAGI (reference sequence). CDR3 length equals 13 residues. The CDR3 region is CASMGFIGYGYTF. The CDR3 coding sequence is TGTGCCAGCATGGGCTTTATCGGCTATGGCTACACCTTC.

The chain joins TRBV28 to TRBJ1-3; weak D call: TRBD1 (5 bases). CDR3 length: 16 residues. Trimming took off 5 bases at V and 3 bases at J, with 17 bases between the two ends. The V gene's germline CDR1 is MDHEN and CDR2 SYDVKM. CDR3 nucleotides: TGTGCCAGCAGTGCCCCGGGGGGATTTTTTGGAAACACCATATATTTT. Its translation: CASSAPGGFFGNTIYF.

As to this clone: The sample has other DNA sequences that encode this CDR3 too. J is TRBJ2-7 and V is TRBV7-3, with D possibly being TRBD1 or TRBD2 (7 bases each). Germline CDR1 is SGHTA and CDR2 is FQGTGA. This CDR3 spans 16 amino acids. V was shortened by 0 bases and J by 4 bases, with 16 bases between the two germline ends. The CDR3, as DNA: TGTGCCAGCAGCTTAACGCCCACTCAGGGGGGGTACGAGCAGTACTTC. This sequence encodes CASSLTPTQGGYEQYF.

The CDR3 DNA reads as TGTGCCAGCAGTTTAAATACTAATGGCAATGAGCAGTTCTTC. Amino acids: CASSLNTNGNEQFF. The V and J genes are TRBV27 and TRBJ2-1; no reliable D call. Germline values: CDR1 MNHEY, CDR2 SMNVEV (reference sequence). The CDR3 runs 14 residues. The V end was cut by 2 bases, the J end by 6 bases, with 11 bases between.

V and J are TRBV27 and TRBJ2-1; 11 nucleotides line up with TRBD2. Losses at the gene ends were 3 bases for V and 9 bases for J; bases not matched to a gene: 7. CDR1 and CDR2 (germline): MNHEY, SMNVEV (reference sequence). The CDR3 length is 15 residues. The CDR3 sequence is CASSFGLAGGVEQFF. The CDR3 bases are TGTGCCAGCAGTTTCGGACTAGCGGGCGGGGTTGAGCAGTTCTTC.

This clone was counted a few times. The chain joins TRBV2 to TRBJ1-6; D is possibly TRBD1 (6 bases). The CDR3 totals 15 residues. V lost 8 bases to trimming and J lost 10 bases, with 21 bases between them. Germline V CDR1 and CDR2: SNHLY, FYNNEI. CDR3 sequence reads: CASVNSGTTGSPLHF. For the CDR3, the DNA is TGTGCCAGCGTCAACTCCGGGACAACCGGATCACCCCTCCACTTT.

The CDR3 DNA reads TGTGCCAGCTCACCGGTGATGAACACTGAAGCTTTCTTT. Its translation: CASSPVMNTEAFF. This chain uses TRBV18 with TRBJ1-1; D is ambiguous. The ends were cut back, 3 bases at V and 0 bases at J, with 5 bases in the middle. Germline CDR1 reads KGHSH; CDR2 reads LQKENI. The CDR3 consists of 13 residues.

V and J are TRBV7-6 and TRBJ2-2, with D perhaps matching TRBD2 (5 bases). The CDR3 is 16 residues long. Germline loops: CDR1 SGHVS, CDR2 FNYEAQ. Deletions cut 0 bases from V and 4 bases from J, with 12 bases between. CDR3 DNA sequence: TGTGCCAGCAGCTTAGCAGGAGGACGGGCCACCGGGGAGCTGTTTTTT. Its protein product is CASSLAGGRATGELFF.